Many counts were recorded for the clone carrying this TCR beta chain. Its antigen is unidentified. This entry is derived from a study of T-cell memory formation after mild COVID-19. Findings and limits, study-wide: Still unconfirmed is whether the second-wave clones peaking on day 37 recognized SARS-CoV-2.

TCRdb reprocessed the 5' RACE reads with MiXCR, giving one entry per CDR3 protein. The data show roughly 130,000 distinct CDR3 sequences, about 6% seen once. V lost 5 bases and J 7 bases, leaving 17 bases between the germline ends. The CDR3 has 15 residues. Germline-derived CDR1 and CDR2 are SGHTA and FQGNSA. Sequencing was carried out using PBMCs or a T cell subset sorted from them (not recorded which). The chain employs TRBV7-2 and TRBJ1-4, with unresolved D. The receptor comes from an adult woman who had mild COVID-19 (a few samples of this study predate the infection). Cell type and time point are not known. CDR3 coding DNA: TGTGCCAGCAGCCGGTCTTTCATCGGAGGTGAAAAACTGTTTTTT. It specifies CASSRSFIGGEKLFF.